The 22 T cell receptor beta chains below all came from one sample that was sequenced in a study of blood T cell repertoires in COVID-19. Only in-frame clones appear in the TCRdb table, and some are missing; sequencing was by immunoSEQ multiplex PCR. Of roughly 140,000 clones in the sample, 60% to 85% were seen once. The sample consisted of peripheral blood. Every receptor here comes from a woman aged 60-75 years with acute or convalescent COVID-19.

The chain has TRBV10-3 and TRBJ2-2, with D tentatively TRBD2 (6 bases). The germline V gene has CDR1 ENHRY and CDR2 SYGVKD. With 7 bases removed from V and 7 bases from J, the gap between germline ends came to 19 bases. This CDR3 is built from 15 residues. This CDR3 is CAITPSLAGGGELFF. The CDR3, as DNA: TGTGCCATCACCCCCTCTCTGGCCGGGGGCGGGGAGCTGTTTTTT.

This clone was found a few times. The chain couples TRBV12-3 or TRBV12-4 to TRBJ1-2; D perhaps matches TRBD1 (5 bases). The ends were cut back, 1 base at V and 8 bases at J, with 11 bases in the middle. The CDR3 is 13 amino acids. CDR3 loop: CASSLGRVRGYTF. CDR3 in DNA: TGTGCCAGCAGTTTAGGCAGGGTGAGAGGCTACACCTTC.

The V call is TRBV5-6, the J call TRBJ1-1; perhaps TRBD1 as D (6 bases). This CDR3 contains 17 residues. V dropped 0 bases and J dropped 0 bases, with 15 bases sitting between them. Germline CDR1 reads SGHDT; CDR2 reads YYEEEE. The chain's CDR3 is CASSLVRQGPMNTEAFF. The CDR3 DNA sequence: TGTGCCAGCAGCTTGGTCCGTCAGGGGCCGATGAACACTGAAGCTTTCTTT. The variable domain in full, with the rest retrieved from reference TRBV5-6 and TRBJ1-1, is DAGVTQSPTHLIKTRGQQVTLRCSPKSGHDTVSWYQQALGQGPQFIFQYYEEEERQRGNFPDRFSGHQFPNYSSELNVNALLLGDSALYLCASSLVRQGPMNTEAFFGQGTRLTVV.

This clone was recorded once. The chain is built from TRBV18 and TRBJ2-3; 9 bases align to TRBD1. Trimming took 3 bases from V and 6 from J; bases not matched to a gene: 4. Germline CDR1 is KGHSH and CDR2 is LQKENI. This CDR3 comprises 14 residues. CDR3 coding DNA: TGTGCCAGCTCACCCCGGGACAGGGTCGATACGCAGTATTTT. Its protein is CASSPRDRVDTQYF.

The rearrangement uses TRBV19 and TRBJ2-3, with D unresolved. The CDR3 is made up of 14 amino acids. Germline loops: CDR1 LNHDA, CDR2 SQIVND (reference sequence). V lost 10 bases and J lost 0, with 14 bases in between. In nucleotides, the CDR3 is TGTGCCACTATGGTGAGCCCTAGCACAGATACGCAGTATTTT. Translated, it gives CATMVSPSTDTQYF.

The chain uses TRBV14 and TRBJ2-2, with D possibly TRBD2 on 6 matching bases. The V and J ends lost 4 bases and 4 bases respectively, with 22 bases between them. In germline, CDR1 is SGHDN, CDR2 FVKESK. The CDR3 has 18 residues. In DNA, the CDR3 is TGTGCCAGCAGCCCGCGGAGGGGAGACGGCCTTTTCACCGGGGAGCTGTTTTTT. Translation gives CASSPRRGDGLFTGELFF. Full variable domain (missing parts from reference TRBV14 and TRBJ2-2): EAGVTQFPSHSVIEKGQTVTLRCDPISGHDNLYWYRRVMGKEIKFLLHFVKESKQDESGMPNNRFLAERTGGTYSTLKVQPAELEDSGVYFCASSPRRGDGLFTGELFFGEGSRLTVL.

The chain links TRBV3-1 (or the pseudogene TRBV3-2) to TRBJ1-2, with 8 positions matching TRBD1. Trimming cost V 10 bases and J 8 bases; bases outside gene matches: 12. The germline V gene has CDR1 LGHDT and CDR2 YNNKEL (reference sequence). This CDR3 has 13 residues. The CDR3 nucleotides read TGTGCCACCCGCGGCAGGGGGCATGGGGGCTACACCTTC. Protein product: CATRGRGHGGYTF.

J is TRBJ2-2 and V is TRBV6-5; D remains unclear. CDR1 and CDR2 (germline): MNHEY, SVGAGI. Deletions cut 6 bases from V and 7 bases from J, with 9 bases between. This CDR3 has 12 amino acids. The CDR3 DNA reads TGTGCCAGCAGGAAAGCGTTCGGGGAGCTGTTTTTT. This encodes CASRKAFGELFF.

The CDR3 reads CASERLAGFFEQYF. The CDR3 nucleotides read TGTGCCAGCGAGCGACTAGCGGGGTTTTTCGAGCAGTACTTC. The rearrangement uses TRBV6-5 and TRBJ2-7, with 11 bases fitting TRBD2. V lost 8 bases and J lost 6; bases outside the gene matches: 9. Germline lookup yields CDR1 MNHEY and CDR2 SVGAGI. The CDR3 sequence is 14 residues long.

V usage is TRBV11-3 and J usage is TRBJ1-1; D unclear. Germline CDR1 reads SGHNT; CDR2 reads YENEEA. V was trimmed by 1 base and J by 0 bases, leaving 3 bases between them. This CDR3 spans 13 amino acids. Here the CDR3 reads CASSLAVNTEAFF. Here the CDR3 DNA reads TGTGCCAGCAGCTTAGCTGTGAACACTGAAGCTTTCTTT. The variable domain in full, with the rest retrieved from reference TRBV11-3 and TRBJ1-1, is EAGVVQSPRYKIIEKKQPVAFWCNPISGHNTLYWYLQNLGQGPELLIRYENEEAVDDSQLPKDRFSAERLKGVDSTLKIQPAELGDSAVYLCASSLAVNTEAFFGQGTRLTVV.

This chain joins TRBV3-1 (or the pseudogene TRBV3-2) and TRBJ2-5; 8 positions agree with TRBD2. Trimming cost V 4 bases and J 4 bases; bases outside gene matches: 14. The CDR3 consists of 17 residues. CDR1 is LGHDT, CDR2 YNNKEL, per germline (reference sequence). The CDR3 is CASSRQVRGLAGETQYF. The CDR3 DNA is TGTGCCAGCAGCCGGCAAGTACGGGGCCTAGCGGGAGAGACCCAGTACTTC.

The chain combines TRBV3-1 (or the pseudogene TRBV3-2) with TRBJ1-6; 9 nucleotides line up with TRBD1. This CDR3 spans 14 amino acids. V was clipped by 6 bases and J by 10 bases; unmatched bases: 7. Germline V gene sequence: CDR1 LGHDT, CDR2 YNNKEL (reference sequence). DNA of the CDR3: TGTGCCAGCAGAGACAGGGGGGATTGGTCACCCCTCCACTTT. As protein: CASRDRGDWSPLHF.

The chain links TRBV11-3 to TRBJ2-1; D might be TRBD2 (6 bases). This CDR3 is 15 amino acids long. The germline CDR1 and CDR2 sequences are SGHNT and YENEEA. The V gene lost 5 bases and the J gene lost 0 bases, with 11 bases spanning the gap. The CDR3 loop is CASSGGGTSYNEQFF. The CDR3 DNA sequence: TGTGCCAGCAGCGGTGGGGGGACCTCCTACAATGAGCAGTTCTTC.

The CDR3 DNA follows: TGTGCCAGCAGTTTACGGGGTAGAGGGGCCAACGTCCTGACTTTC. It yields the protein CASSLRGRGANVLTF. The chain employs TRBV28 and TRBJ2-6, with a tentative D call TRBD2 (5 bases). Trimming left V 2 bases short and J 4 bases short, with 9 bases between. Germline loops: CDR1 MDHEN, CDR2 SYDVKM. CDR3 length equals 15 residues. Drawing the rest from reference TRBV28 and TRBJ2-6, the complete variable domain is DVKVTQSSRYLVKRTGEKVFLECVQDMDHENMFWYRQDPGLGLRLIYFSYDVKMKEKGDIPEGYSVSREKKERFSLILESASTNQTSMYLCASSLRGRGANVLTFGAGSRLTVL.

This clone was seen more than once but under ten times. In DNA form, the CDR3 reads TGTGCCAGCAGTTACCAATCCGGGACTAGCATTTTCGAGCAGTACTTC. The encoded protein is CASSYQSGTSIFEQYF. V gene TRBV6-5 combines with J gene TRBJ2-7; 9 bases line up with TRBD2. The J segment lost 6 bases and the V segment lost 2 bases, leaving 11 bases of the junction unmatched. Germline assignment: CDR1 MNHEY and CDR2 SVGAGI. This CDR3 has 16 amino acids.

This chain joins TRBV5-1 and TRBJ1-6; perhaps TRBD1 as D (5 bases). From germline, CDR1 is SGHRS and CDR2 YFSETQ. This CDR3 region has 14 residues. Trimming took off 3 bases at V and 8 bases at J, with 12 bases between the two ends. CDR3 protein: CASSSQGDYSPLHF. The CDR3 DNA sequence: TGCGCCAGCAGCTCTCAGGGTGATTATTCACCCCTCCACTTT.

This sequence joins TRBV27 and TRBJ1-3; D unclear. Trimming stripped 7 bases from V and 0 bases from J, with 7 bases between. Per the germline V gene, CDR1 is MNHEY and CDR2 is SMNVEV (reference sequence). The CDR3 contains 13 residues. CDR3 residues: CASKTGSGNTIYF. The CDR3, as DNA: TGTGCCAGCAAAACGGGCTCTGGAAACACCATATATTTT.

The CDR3 nucleotides read TGTGCCAGCAGGCCATCCGGGACGGGGGGCGAAGCTTTCTTT. It yields the protein CASRPSGTGGEAFF. J is TRBJ1-1 and V is TRBV6-5; possible D gene TRBD1, 6 bases. V lost 6 bases, J lost 8 bases, and 19 bases lay in between. The germline V gene has CDR1 MNHEY and CDR2 SVGAGI. The CDR3 runs to 14 residues.

This chain connects TRBV13 to TRBJ2-7; weak D call: TRBD1 (5 bases). The V end was cut by 5 bases, the J end by 5 bases, with 13 bases between. In germline, CDR1 is PRHDT, CDR2 FYEKMQ (reference sequence). The CDR3 spans 13 residues. As DNA, the CDR3 is TGTGCCAGCAGCCAGAACTTGGGGCACGAGCAGTACTTC. It is translated as CASSQNLGHEQYF.

This sequence joins TRBV2 and TRBJ2-5; maybe TRBD2 (6 bases). The CDR3 loop spans 14 amino acids. Germline CDR1 is SNHLY and CDR2 is FYNNEI. The ends were cut back, 7 bases at V and 7 bases at J, with 19 bases in the middle. The CDR3 DNA is TGTGCCAGCAAGGGACTTCCCCAGGTTGGGACCCAGTACTTC. Its translation is CASKGLPQVGTQYF.

This chain links TRBV19 with TRBJ2-7, with 9 positions matching TRBD2. The CDR3 is 16 residues long. The ends lost 5 bases at V and 7 bases at J; junction bases unmatched: 15. Germline lookup yields CDR1 LNHDA and CDR2 SQIVND (reference sequence). The CDR3 is CASSASSGRPLGEQYF. The CDR3 nucleotides read TGTGCCAGTAGTGCCTCCAGCGGGAGGCCCCTCGGGGAGCAGTACTTC.

CDR3 region: CAWSGSGWTGELFF. As DNA, the CDR3 is TGTGCCTGGAGTGGAAGCGGGTGGACCGGGGAGCTGTTTTTT. The chain links TRBV30 to TRBJ2-2; D possibly corresponds to TRBD2 (6 bases). Trimming stripped 1 base from V and 5 bases from J, with 11 bases between. Germline V gene data show CDR1 as GTSNPN and CDR2 as SVGIG (reference sequence). The CDR3 consists of 14 residues.